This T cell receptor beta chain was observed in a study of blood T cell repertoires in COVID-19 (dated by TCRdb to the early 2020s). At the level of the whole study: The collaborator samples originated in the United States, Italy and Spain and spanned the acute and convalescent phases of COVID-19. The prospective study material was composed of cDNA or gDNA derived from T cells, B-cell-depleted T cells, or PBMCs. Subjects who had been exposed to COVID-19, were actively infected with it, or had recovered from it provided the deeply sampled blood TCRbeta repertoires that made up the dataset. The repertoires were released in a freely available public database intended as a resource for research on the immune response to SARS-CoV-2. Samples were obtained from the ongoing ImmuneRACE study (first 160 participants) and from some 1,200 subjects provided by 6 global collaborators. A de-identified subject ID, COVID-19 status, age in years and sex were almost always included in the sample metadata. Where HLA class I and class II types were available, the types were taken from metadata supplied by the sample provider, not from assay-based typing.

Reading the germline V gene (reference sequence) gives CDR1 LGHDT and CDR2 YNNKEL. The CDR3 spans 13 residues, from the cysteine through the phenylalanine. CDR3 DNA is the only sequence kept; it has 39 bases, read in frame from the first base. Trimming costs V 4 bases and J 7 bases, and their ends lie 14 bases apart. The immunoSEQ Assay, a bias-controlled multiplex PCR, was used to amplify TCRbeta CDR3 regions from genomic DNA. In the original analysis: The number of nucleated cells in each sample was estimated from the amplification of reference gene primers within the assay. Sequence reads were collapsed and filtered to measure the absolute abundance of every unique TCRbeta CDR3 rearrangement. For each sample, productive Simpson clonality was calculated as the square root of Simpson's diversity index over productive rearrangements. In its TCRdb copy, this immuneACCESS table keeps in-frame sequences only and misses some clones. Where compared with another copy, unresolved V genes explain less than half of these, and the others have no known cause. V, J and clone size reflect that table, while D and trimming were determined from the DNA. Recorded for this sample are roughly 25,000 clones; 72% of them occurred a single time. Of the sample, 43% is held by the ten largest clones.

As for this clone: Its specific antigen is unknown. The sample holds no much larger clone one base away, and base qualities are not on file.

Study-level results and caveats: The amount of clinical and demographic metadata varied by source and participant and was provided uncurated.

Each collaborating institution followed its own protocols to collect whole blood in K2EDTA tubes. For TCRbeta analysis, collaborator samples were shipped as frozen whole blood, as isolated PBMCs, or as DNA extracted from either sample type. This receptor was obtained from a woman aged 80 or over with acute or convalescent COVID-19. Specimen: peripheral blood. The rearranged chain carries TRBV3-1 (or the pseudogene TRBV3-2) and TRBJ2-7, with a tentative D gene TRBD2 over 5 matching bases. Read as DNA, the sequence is TGTGCCAGCAGCCTCCAAACGACGGGAGAGCAGTACTTC. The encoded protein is CASSLQTTGEQYF.